This entry lists 5 T cell receptor beta chains sequenced from one sample in a study of OX40 agonist ivuxolimab in advanced cancers. Profiled with immunoSEQ multiplex PCR; TCRdb holds only in-frame clones, not every one. This sample has roughly 67,000 clones, with about 88% found just once. The sample here was CD4+ or CD8+ T cells sorted from blood, taken in a trial of the OX40 agonist ivuxolimab. The receptors shown here come from an adult with an advanced solid tumor such as melanoma, head and neck, liver or kidney cancer.

The chain links TRBV30 to TRBJ1-4; possibly TRBD1 for D (5 bases). The CDR3 runs to 15 residues. V was cut by 2 bases and J by 3 bases, with 13 bases left in between. Germline CDR1 and CDR2: GTSNPN and SVGIG (reference sequence). The CDR3 coding sequence is TGTGCCTGGAGTCCAACCCGGGGGGCTAATGAAAAACTGTTTTTT. It specifies CAWSPTRGANEKLFF.

The rearrangement links TRBV4-1 to TRBJ2-2, with D possibly TRBD2 on 6 matching bases. Trimming shortened V by 5 bases and J by 4 bases, and 17 bases separated the two germline ends. In germline, CDR1 is MGHRA, CDR2 YSYEKL. This CDR3 is built from 16 residues. The CDR3: CASSERIAAATGELFF. CDR3 DNA sequence: TGCGCCAGCAGCGAACGGATAGCGGCGGCCACCGGGGAGCTGTTTTTT.

J is TRBJ1-2 and V is TRBV7-9, with D possibly being TRBD1 (6 bases). Trimming stripped 1 base from V and 3 bases from J, with 9 bases between. CDR3 length equals 14 residues. Germline V gives CDR1 SEHNR, CDR2 FQNEAQ (reference sequence). As DNA, the CDR3 is TGTGCCAGCAGCTTAGAGTCAGGGGACTATGGCTACACCTTC. Its translation is CASSLESGDYGYTF.

The V gene is TRBV19, the J gene TRBJ2-1, with 8 bases identical to TRBD1. The germline CDR1 and CDR2 sequences are LNHDA and SQIVND (reference sequence). The CDR3 length is 16 residues. Unmatched junction bases numbered 11, after V lost 5 bases and J lost 5 bases. The CDR3 region is CASSGYRGIYDNEQFF. The CDR3 nucleotides are TGTGCCAGTAGTGGCTACAGGGGGATTTATGACAATGAGCAGTTCTTC. The variable domain in full, with the rest retrieved from reference TRBV19 and TRBJ2-1, is DGGITQSPKYLFRKEGQNVTLSCEQNLNHDAMYWYRQDPGQGLRLIYYSQIVNDFQKGDIAEGYSVSREKKESFPLTVTSAQKNPTAFYLCASSGYRGIYDNEQFFGPGTRLTVL.

V usage is TRBV7-3 and J usage is TRBJ2-3; 14 bases are shared with TRBD2. V was clipped by 4 bases and J by 4 bases; unmatched bases: 4. CDR1 and CDR2 from the germline V gene are SGHTA and FQGTGA. There are 16 residues in the CDR3. The CDR3 loop reads CASSSGLAGVSDTQYF. As DNA, the CDR3 is TGTGCCAGCAGCTCGGGACTAGCGGGAGTCTCAGATACGCAGTATTTT.